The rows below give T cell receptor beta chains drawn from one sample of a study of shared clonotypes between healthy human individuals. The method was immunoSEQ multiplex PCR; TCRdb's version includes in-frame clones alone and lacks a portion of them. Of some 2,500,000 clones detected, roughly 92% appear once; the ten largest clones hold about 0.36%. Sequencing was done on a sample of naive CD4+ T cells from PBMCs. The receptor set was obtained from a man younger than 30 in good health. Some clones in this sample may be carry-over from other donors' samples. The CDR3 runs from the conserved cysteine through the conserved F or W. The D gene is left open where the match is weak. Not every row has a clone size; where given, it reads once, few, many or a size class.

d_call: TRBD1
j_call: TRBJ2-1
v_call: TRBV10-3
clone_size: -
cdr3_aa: CAIRDRDLYNEQFF
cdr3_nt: TGTGCCATCAGGGACAGGGACCTCTACAATGAGCAGTTCTTC

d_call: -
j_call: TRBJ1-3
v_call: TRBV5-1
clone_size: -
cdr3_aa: CASSPGTGAGNTIYF
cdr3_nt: TGCGCCAGCAGCCCCGGGACGGGCGCTGGAAACACCATATATTTT

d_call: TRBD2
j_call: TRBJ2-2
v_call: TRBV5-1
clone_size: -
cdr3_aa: CASSLGGSPGELFF
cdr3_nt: TGCGCCAGCAGCTTAGGCGGGAGTCCCGGGGAGCTGTTTTTT

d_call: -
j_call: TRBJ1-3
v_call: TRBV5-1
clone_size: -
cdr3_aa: CASSLVASGNTIYF
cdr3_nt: TGCGCCAGCAGCTTGGTGGCCTCTGGAAACACCATATATTTT

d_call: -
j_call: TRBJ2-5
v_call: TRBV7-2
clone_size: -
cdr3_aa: CASSLGIQETQYF
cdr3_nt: TGTGCCAGCAGCTTAGGCATCCAAGAGACCCAGTACTTC

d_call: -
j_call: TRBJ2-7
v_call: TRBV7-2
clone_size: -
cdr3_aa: CASSLGTTPYEQYF
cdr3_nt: TGTGCCAGCAGCTTAGGGACTACCCCCTACGAGCAGTACTTC

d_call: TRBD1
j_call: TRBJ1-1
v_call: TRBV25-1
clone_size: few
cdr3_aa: CASGQTGRAFF
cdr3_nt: TGTGCCAGCGGCCAGACAGGGAGAGCTTTCTTT

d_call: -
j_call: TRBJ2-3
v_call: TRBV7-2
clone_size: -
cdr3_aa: CASSFSSGTDTQYF
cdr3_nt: TGTGCCAGCAGCTTCTCTAGCGGCACAGATACGCAGTATTTT

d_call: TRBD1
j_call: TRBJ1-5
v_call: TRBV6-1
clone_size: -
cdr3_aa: CASTSGGLGDQPQHF
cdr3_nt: TGTGCCAGCACCTCAGGGGGCCTAGGGGATCAGCCCCAGCATTTT

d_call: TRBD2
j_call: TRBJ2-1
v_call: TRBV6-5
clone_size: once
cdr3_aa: CASRGLAGGYNEQFF
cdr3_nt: TGTGCCAGCAGGGGACTAGCGGGAGGATACAATGAGCAGTTCTTC

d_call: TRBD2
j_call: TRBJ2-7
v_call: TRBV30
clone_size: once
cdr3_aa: CAWTSGLRQYF
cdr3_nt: TGTGCCTGGACTAGCGGCCTCAGGCAGTACTTC

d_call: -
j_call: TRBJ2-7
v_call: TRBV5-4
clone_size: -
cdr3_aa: CASSLGGGSPYEQYF
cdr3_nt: TGTGCCAGCAGCCTCGGAGGGGGGAGTCCCTACGAGCAGTACTTC

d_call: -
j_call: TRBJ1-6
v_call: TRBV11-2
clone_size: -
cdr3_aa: CASSTRGESPLHF
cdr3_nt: TGTGCCAGCAGCACCAGAGGGGAATCACCCCTCCACTTT

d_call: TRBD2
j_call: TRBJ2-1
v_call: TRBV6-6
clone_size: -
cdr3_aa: CASTGTSGSYNEQFF
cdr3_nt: TGTGCCAGCACCGGGACTAGCGGGAGTTACAATGAGCAGTTCTTC

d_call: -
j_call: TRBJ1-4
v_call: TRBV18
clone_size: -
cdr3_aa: CASSLRENEKLFF
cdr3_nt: TGTGCCAGCTCCCTCAGGGAAAATGAAAAACTGTTTTTT

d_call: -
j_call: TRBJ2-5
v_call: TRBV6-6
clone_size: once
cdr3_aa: CASSYRWTDQETQYF
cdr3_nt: TGTGCCAGCAGTTACAGGTGGACGGACCAAGAGACCCAGTACTTC

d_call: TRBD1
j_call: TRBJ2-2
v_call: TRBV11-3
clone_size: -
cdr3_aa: CASSPGTGSGELFF
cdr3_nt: TGTGCCAGCAGCCCCGGGACAGGGAGCGGGGAGCTGTTTTTT

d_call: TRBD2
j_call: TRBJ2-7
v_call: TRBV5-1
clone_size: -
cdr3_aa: CASTPTGGGYEQYF
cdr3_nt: TGCGCCAGCACCCCGACGGGCGGGGGCTACGAGCAGTACTTC

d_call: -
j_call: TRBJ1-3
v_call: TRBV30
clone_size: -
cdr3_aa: CAWSVRRSSGNTIYF
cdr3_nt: TGTGCCTGGAGTGTTCGGCGGAGCTCTGGAAACACCATATATTTT

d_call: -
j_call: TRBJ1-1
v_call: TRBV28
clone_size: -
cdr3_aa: CASSPRDRHATEAFF
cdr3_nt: TGTGCCAGCAGCCCGCGGGACCGACATGCCACTGAAGCTTTCTTT

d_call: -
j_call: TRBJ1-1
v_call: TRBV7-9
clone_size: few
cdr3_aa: CASRGPGTEAFF
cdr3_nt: TGTGCCAGCCGGGGGCCAGGCACTGAAGCTTTCTTT

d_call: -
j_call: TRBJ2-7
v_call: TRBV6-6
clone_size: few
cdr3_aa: CASSYSRTSYEQYF
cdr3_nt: TGTGCCAGCAGTTACTCGAGGACCTCCTACGAGCAGTACTTC

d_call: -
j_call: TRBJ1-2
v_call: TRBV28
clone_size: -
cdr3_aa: CASSILTGTNYGYTF
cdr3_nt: TGTGCCAGCAGTATCCTTACAGGGACTAACTATGGCTACACCTTC

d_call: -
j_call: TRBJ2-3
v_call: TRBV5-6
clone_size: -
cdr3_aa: CASSLAGGSSRGTDTQYF
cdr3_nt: TGTGCCAGCAGCTTGGCTGGTGGGTCCTCAAGGGGCACAGATACGCAGTATTTT

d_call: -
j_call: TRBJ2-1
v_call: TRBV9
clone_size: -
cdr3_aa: CASSVGLARYNEQFF
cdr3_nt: TGTGCCAGCAGCGTAGGGCTAGCGAGATACAATGAGCAGTTCTTC

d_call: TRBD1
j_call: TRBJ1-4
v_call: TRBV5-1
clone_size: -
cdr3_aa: CASSSGQGQSQLFF
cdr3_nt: TGCGCCAGCAGCTCGGGACAGGGCCAAAGTCAACTGTTTTTT

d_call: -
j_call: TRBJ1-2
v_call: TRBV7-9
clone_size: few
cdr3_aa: CASSYHRVEDYGYTF
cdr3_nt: TGTGCCAGCAGCTACCACAGGGTAGAGGACTATGGCTACACCTTC

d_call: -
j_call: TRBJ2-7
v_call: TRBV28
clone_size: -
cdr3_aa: CASSRTGAYEQYF
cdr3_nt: TGTGCCAGCAGTAGAACAGGAGCCTACGAGCAGTACTTC

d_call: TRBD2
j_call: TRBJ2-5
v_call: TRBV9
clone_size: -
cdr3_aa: CASSSRLAGEETQYF
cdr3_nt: TGTGCCAGCAGCTCCCGACTAGCGGGAGAAGAGACCCAGTACTTC

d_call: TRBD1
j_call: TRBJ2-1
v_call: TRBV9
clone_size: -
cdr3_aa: CASSPGQGDNEQFF
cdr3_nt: TGTGCCAGCAGCCCGGGACAGGGGGACAATGAGCAGTTCTTC

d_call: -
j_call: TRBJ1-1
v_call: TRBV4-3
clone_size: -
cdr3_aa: CASSGLGRQQNTEAFF
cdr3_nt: TGCGCCAGCAGCGGATTGGGAAGGCAGCAGAACACTGAAGCTTTCTTT

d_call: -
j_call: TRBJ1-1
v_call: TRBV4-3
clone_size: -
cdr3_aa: CASSRLKTGATEAFF
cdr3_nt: TGCGCCAGCAGCCGCCTCAAGACGGGGGCCACTGAAGCTTTCTTT

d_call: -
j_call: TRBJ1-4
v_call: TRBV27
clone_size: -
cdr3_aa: CASSLFPRREKLFF
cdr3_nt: TGTGCCAGCAGTTTATTTCCAAGGCGTGAAAAACTGTTTTTT

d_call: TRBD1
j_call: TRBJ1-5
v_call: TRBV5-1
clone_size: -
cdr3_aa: CASSTTGGLQPQHF
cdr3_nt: TGCGCCAGCAGTACTACAGGGGGCCTTCAGCCCCAGCATTTT

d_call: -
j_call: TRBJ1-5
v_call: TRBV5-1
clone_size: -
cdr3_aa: CASSVDSSNQPQHF
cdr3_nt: TGCGCCAGCAGCGTGGACAGCTCCAATCAGCCCCAGCATTTT

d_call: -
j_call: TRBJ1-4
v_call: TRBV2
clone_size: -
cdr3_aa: CASRSERNEKLFF
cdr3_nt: TGTGCCAGCAGGTCCGAGAGGAATGAAAAACTGTTTTTT

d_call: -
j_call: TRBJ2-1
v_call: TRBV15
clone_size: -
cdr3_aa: CATSRAPWDNEQFF
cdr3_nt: TGTGCCACCAGCAGAGCTCCCTGGGACAATGAGCAGTTCTTC

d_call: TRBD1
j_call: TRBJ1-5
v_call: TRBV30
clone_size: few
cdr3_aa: CAWNQGVINQPQHF
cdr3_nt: TGTGCCTGGAACCAGGGGGTTATCAATCAGCCCCAGCATTTT

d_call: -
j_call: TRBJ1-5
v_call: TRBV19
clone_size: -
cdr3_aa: CASSIRGASNQPQHF
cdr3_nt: TGTGCCAGTAGTATAAGGGGAGCTAGCAATCAGCCCCAGCATTTT

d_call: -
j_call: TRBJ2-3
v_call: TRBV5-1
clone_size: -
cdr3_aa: CASSWGRPGSTDTQYF
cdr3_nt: TGCGCCAGCAGCTGGGGGCGGCCAGGGAGCACAGATACGCAGTATTTT

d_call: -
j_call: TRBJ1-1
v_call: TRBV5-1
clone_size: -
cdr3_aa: CASFKPGGGDTEAFF
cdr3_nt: TGCGCCAGCTTCAAACCGGGCGGCGGAGACACTGAAGCTTTCTTT

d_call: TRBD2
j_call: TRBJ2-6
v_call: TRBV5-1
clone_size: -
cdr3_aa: CASSFRPGLAGGSSSGANVLTF
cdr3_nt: TGCGCCAGCAGCTTTCGTCCGGGACTAGCGGGAGGCTCGAGCTCTGGGGCCAACGTCCTGACTTTC

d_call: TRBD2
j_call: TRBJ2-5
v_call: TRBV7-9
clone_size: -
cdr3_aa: CASTGASGGGEETQYF
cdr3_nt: TGTGCCAGCACAGGGGCTAGCGGGGGAGGCGAAGAGACCCAGTACTTC

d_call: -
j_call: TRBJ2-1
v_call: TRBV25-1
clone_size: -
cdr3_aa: CASSEGGGRGNEQFF
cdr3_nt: TGTGCCAGCAGTGAAGGAGGAGGGAGAGGTAATGAGCAGTTCTTC

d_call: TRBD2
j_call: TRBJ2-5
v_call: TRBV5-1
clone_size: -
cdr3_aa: CASSSLAGGPETQYF
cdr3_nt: TGCGCCAGCAGTTCACTAGCGGGAGGGCCGGAGACCCAGTACTTC

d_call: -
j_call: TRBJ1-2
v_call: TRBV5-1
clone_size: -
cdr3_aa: CASSLASGPPNYGYTF
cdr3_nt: TGCGCCAGCAGCTTGGCCTCGGGGCCTCCTAACTATGGCTACACCTTC

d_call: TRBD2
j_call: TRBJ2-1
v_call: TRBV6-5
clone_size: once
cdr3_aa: CASSLGLAGVGEQFF
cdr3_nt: TGTGCCAGCAGCCTAGGACTAGCGGGAGTAGGTGAGCAGTTCTTC

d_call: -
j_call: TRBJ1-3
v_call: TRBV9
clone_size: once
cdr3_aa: CASSPGGRVFGNTIYF
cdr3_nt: TGTGCCAGCAGCCCCGGCGGGAGGGTTTTTGGAAACACCATATATTTT

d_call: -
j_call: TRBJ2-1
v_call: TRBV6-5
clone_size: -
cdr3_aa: CASSLPPPHEQFF
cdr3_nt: TGTGCCAGCAGCCTGCCCCCCCCTCATGAGCAGTTCTTC

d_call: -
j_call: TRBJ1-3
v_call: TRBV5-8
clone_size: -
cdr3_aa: CASSLLWYSGNTIYF
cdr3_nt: TGTGCCAGCAGCTTGTTGTGGTACTCTGGAAACACCATATATTTT

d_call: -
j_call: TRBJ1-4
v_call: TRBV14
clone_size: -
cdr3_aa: CASSQGSKLFF
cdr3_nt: TGTGCCAGCAGCCAAGGTTCCAAACTGTTTTTT